This T cell receptor (beta chain) was sequenced for a study of CD8+CD57+ T cells in acquired aplastic anemia. Study-wide context: Quantities of DNA derived from sorted CD4+ and CD8+ cells averaged roughly 3.4 ug.

In regard to this clonotype: Its target is not known.

The CDR3 totals 14 residues. The V and J ends lost 0 bases and 2 bases respectively, with 7 bases between them. Genomic DNA served as template for TCR beta VDJ and CDR3 profiling. Each CDR3 protein gets one entry after TCRdb re-called the reads with MiXCR. The table shows 250,000 to 300,000 distinct CDR3 sequences, with roughly three fifths occurring only once. Notes on the study in general: Between patients and controls, around 30 CD8+ CDR3 sequences were found in common.

The sequencing input was sorted CD4+, CD8+, or CD8+CD57+ T cells (not recorded which) from PBMCs. The TCR originated in a human donor with severe aplastic anemia or a healthy control (not recorded which). The chain carries TRBV12-3 or TRBV12-4 and TRBJ1-2; no firm D call. The CDR3 bases are TGTGCCAGCAGTTTAGCAGCCAGAAACTATGGCTACACCTTC. Translated, it gives CASSLAARNYGYTF.